This passage covers 13 T cell receptor beta chains from one sample sequenced in a study of regulatory T cells in long-lasting Graves disease. With iRepertoire HTBI primers and Arm-PCR of CDR3 regions, TCR beta libraries were built. MiXCR, applied by TCRdb to the multiplex PCR reads, yields one record per CDR3 protein. The sample yields about 560,000 distinct CDR3 sequences, 16% seen once. Time point of the sample: newly diagnosed GD, antithyroid drugs for less than 3 months. TCR sequences were obtained from RNA taken from PBMCs. The same sample was also used in a study of T cells in Graves' hyperthyroidism and ophthalmopathy.

The sequencing used peripheral blood mononuclear cells (PBMCs), collected at new diagnosis, from a patient treated with antithyroid drugs. These receptors were collected from a man aged 18 to 29 with Graves disease.

This clonotype occurred many times. The chain carries TRBV27 and TRBJ2-7, with unresolved D. Looked up from germline, CDR1 is MNHEY and CDR2 is SMNVEV (reference sequence). The CDR3 length is 12 residues. The V gene lost 0 bases and the J gene lost 3 bases, with 3 bases spanning the gap. This CDR3 reads CASSLSGYEQYF. In DNA, the CDR3 is TGTGCCAGCAGTTTATCCGGCTACGAGCAGTACTTC.

The chain uses TRBV9 and TRBJ2-5, with TRBD1 matching 9 bases. This CDR3 is 14 amino acids long. J was trimmed by 5 bases and V by 3 bases; bases with no gene match: 5. Germline lookup yields CDR1 SGDLS and CDR2 YYNGEE. CDR3 nucleotide sequence: TGTGCCAGCAGCGAGGACAGGGGAGGCGAGACCCAGTACTTC. This encodes CASSEDRGGETQYF.

This clonotype appeared many times. The chain employs TRBV28 and TRBJ2-5; TRBD1 aligns across 7 bases. Germline lookup yields CDR1 MDHEN and CDR2 SYDVKM. The CDR3 has 16 residues. J was trimmed by 5 bases and V by 7 bases; bases with no gene match: 16. The CDR3 DNA is TGTGCCAGCAATAAAGCTCAAGCTCAGGGGGAGGAGACCCAGTACTTC. Translation: CASNKAQAQGEETQYF. Full variable domain (rest looked up from reference TRBV28 and TRBJ2-5): DVKVTQSSRYLVKRTGEKVFLECVQDMDHENMFWYRQDPGLGLRLIYFSYDVKMKEKGDIPEGYSVSREKKERFSLILESASTNQTSMYLCASNKAQAQGEETQYFGPGTRLLVL.

This clonotype was counted at least ten times. The chain is built from TRBV27 and TRBJ1-6; D unresolved. V lost 3 bases and J 10 bases, leaving 10 bases between the germline ends. CDR3 length: 13 amino acids. Germline lookup yields CDR1 MNHEY and CDR2 SMNVEV (reference sequence). The CDR3 nucleotides are TGTGCCAGCAGTTTTGGGGTGGACTCACCCCTCCACTTT. Translated, it gives CASSFGVDSPLHF.

In this sample, this clonotype turned up many times. The chain has TRBV2 and TRBJ2-1; D not resolved. Germline V gene sequence: CDR1 SNHLY, CDR2 FYNNEI. This CDR3 is built from 11 residues. V was shortened by 8 bases and J by 5 bases, with 7 bases between the two germline ends. CDR3 residues: CASHYDNEQFF. The CDR3 nucleotides are TGTGCCAGCCATTACGACAATGAGCAGTTCTTC.

This clonotype was recorded at least ten times. The V gene is TRBV20-1, the J gene TRBJ2-7; possible D gene TRBD1, 5 bases. The V end was cut by 2 bases, the J end by 7 bases, with 18 bases between. This CDR3 is 14 amino acids long. Germline assignment: CDR1 DFQATT and CDR2 SNEGSKA (reference sequence). CDR3 residues: CSARSQGQVKEQYF. In DNA, the CDR3 is TGCAGTGCTAGATCGCAGGGCCAGGTGAAAGAGCAGTACTTC.

This clonotype has a handful of counts. The chain carries TRBV9 and TRBJ2-5; D might be TRBD1 (5 bases). The DNA end favors TRBJ2-1, so the J call may be wrong. The V gene's germline CDR1 is SGDLS and CDR2 YYNGEE. The CDR3 contains 11 residues. Here the CDR3 DNA reads TGTGCCAGCCGAACAGGCGAGGAGCAGTTCTTC. Translating gives CASRTGEEQFF.

CDR3 loop: CSALRPEDTQYF. The CDR3 bases are TGCAGTGCCCTTCGACCGGAGGATACGCAGTATTTT. The rearrangement links TRBV20-1 to TRBJ2-3; no clear D. The CDR3 extends over 12 amino acids. The germline V gene encodes CDR1 DFQATT and CDR2 SNEGSKA (reference sequence). V lost 6 bases to trimming and J lost 6 bases, with 13 bases between them.

V gene TRBV19 combines with J gene TRBJ1-1; 10 nucleotides align to TRBD1. V trimming: 4 bases; J trimming: 7 bases; junction bases outside the gene matches: 3. The germline gives CDR1 LNHDA, CDR2 SQIVND (reference sequence). This CDR3 is built from 13 residues. CDR3 nucleotide sequence: TGTGCCAGTAGTAGGACAGGGGGGAATGAAGCTTTCTTT. As protein: CASSRTGGNEAFF.

V gene TRBV4-1 combines with J gene TRBJ1-3; D is ambiguous. Trimming left V 2 bases short and J 6 bases short, with 8 bases between. This CDR3 has 13 amino acids. From germline, CDR1 is MGHRA and CDR2 YSYEKL. CDR3 protein: CASSQTNLNTIYF. The CDR3 nucleotides read TGCGCCAGCAGCCAAACTAACCTAAACACCATATATTTT.

This clonotype occurred many times. A junction boundary mismatches the germline segment, possibly from a read error. The rearrangement joins TRBV5-1 to TRBJ2-3; D is unclear. This CDR3 has 12 residues. Germline CDR1 SGHRS, CDR2 YFSETQ. The CDR3 bases are TGTGCCAGCAGCCCTGAAGCGGATACGCAGTATTTT. Translation: CASSPEADTQYF. Variable domain in full (rest from reference TRBV5-1 and TRBJ2-3): KAGVTQTPRYLIKTRGQQVTLSCSPISGHRSVSWYQQTPGQGLQFLFEYFSETQRNKGNFPGRFSGRQFSNSRSEMNVSTLELGDSALYLCASSPEADTQYFGPGTRLTVL.

This clonotype was counted only a few times. J is TRBJ1-1 and V is TRBV12-3 or TRBV12-4; possible D gene TRBD1, 6 bases. The CDR3 length is 17 residues. V dropped 5 bases and J dropped 3 bases, with 22 bases sitting between them. The CDR3 spells CASSQQGLGSRDTEAFF. CDR3 sequence (DNA): TGTGCCAGCAGTCAACAGGGTTTAGGAAGCCGGGACACTGAAGCTTTCTTT.

The rearrangement uses TRBV28 and TRBJ2-7; 9 nucleotides align to TRBD1. The V gene end was trimmed by 6 bases and the J gene end by 7 bases; junction bases not matched to a gene: 10. Germline V gene lookup returns CDR1 MDHEN and CDR2 SYDVKM. There are 14 residues in the CDR3. The DNA of the CDR3 is TGTGCCAGCAGCCCTGGACAGGGGACGGGGGAGCAGTACTTC. It translates to CASSPGQGTGEQYF.